The 4 T cell receptor beta chains in this list originate from one sample, sequenced in a study of cytomegalovirus exposure and HLA in healthy donors. PCR was performed using 60 Vbeta and 13 Jbeta primers. The protocol was immunoSEQ multiplex PCR, while the TCRdb copy is restricted to in-frame clones and leaves out a portion. The sample gives 60,000 to 75,000 clones, about 74% of which show up once; approximately 22% is in the top ten. The sequenced sample was PBMCs. The receptors come from a woman aged 25 to 45 in good health and CMV-seropositive.

This clone was counted between two and nine times. This chain links TRBV4-1 with TRBJ1-4; no definite D call. The germline V and J ends were trimmed by 3 bases and 10 bases, with 6 bases remaining between them. Per the germline V gene, CDR1 is MGHRA and CDR2 is YSYEKL. The CDR3 totals 11 residues. The CDR3 sequence: CASSQSVKLFF. As DNA, the CDR3 is TGCGCCAGCAGCCAGTCAGTAAAACTGTTTTTT.

The rearrangement joins TRBV19 to TRBJ1-2; unclear D gene. Germline V gene sequence: CDR1 LNHDA, CDR2 SQIVND (reference sequence). Trimming removed 3 bases at V and 8 bases at J, with 13 bases between. The CDR3 contains 13 residues. The CDR3 DNA is TGTGCCAGTAGTATTGGCGAGGTTTTGGGCTACACCTTC. It specifies CASSIGEVLGYTF. Complete variable domain (other parts from reference TRBV19 and TRBJ1-2): DGGITQSPKYLFRKEGQNVTLSCEQNLNHDAMYWYRQDPGQGLRLIYYSQIVNDFQKGDIAEGYSVSREKKESFPLTVTSAQKNPTAFYLCASSIGEVLGYTFGSGTRLTVV.

The chain is built from TRBV5-1 and TRBJ1-1, with TRBD1 as a possible D gene (5 bases). CDR1 is SGHRS, CDR2 YFSETQ, per germline. V dropped 0 bases and J dropped 1 base, with 10 bases sitting between them. This CDR3 is 15 amino acids long. The CDR3 DNA reads TGCGCCAGCAGCTTGGCCGGGGGATCGAACACTGAAGCTTTCTTT. It encodes CASSLAGGSNTEAFF.

J is TRBJ2-5 and V is TRBV7-7, with 10 bases fitting TRBD2. The CDR3 covers 14 residues. V trimming: 5 bases; J trimming: 4 bases; junction bases outside the gene matches: 4. Germline CDR1 and CDR2: SSHAT and FNYEAQ (reference sequence). The CDR3 loop reads CASSRSGRGETQYF. The DNA for the CDR3 is TGTGCCAGCAGCCGAAGCGGGAGGGGAGAGACCCAGTACTTC.